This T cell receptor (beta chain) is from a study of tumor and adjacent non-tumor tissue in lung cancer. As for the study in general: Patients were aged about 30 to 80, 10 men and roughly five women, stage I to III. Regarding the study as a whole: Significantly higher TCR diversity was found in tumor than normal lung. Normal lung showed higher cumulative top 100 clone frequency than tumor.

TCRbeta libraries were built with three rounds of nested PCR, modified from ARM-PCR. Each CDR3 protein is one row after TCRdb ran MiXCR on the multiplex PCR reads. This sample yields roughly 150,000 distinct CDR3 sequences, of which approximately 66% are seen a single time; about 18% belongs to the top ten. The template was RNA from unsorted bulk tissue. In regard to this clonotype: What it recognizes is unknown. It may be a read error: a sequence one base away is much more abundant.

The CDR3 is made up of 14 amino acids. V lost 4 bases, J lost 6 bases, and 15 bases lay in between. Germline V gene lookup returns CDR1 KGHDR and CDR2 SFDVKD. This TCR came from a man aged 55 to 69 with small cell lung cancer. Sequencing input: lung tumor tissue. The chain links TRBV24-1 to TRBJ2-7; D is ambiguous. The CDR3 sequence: CATSDPRTPSEQYF. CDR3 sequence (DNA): TGTGCCACCAGTGACCCCAGGACGCCCAGCGAGCAGTACTTC.